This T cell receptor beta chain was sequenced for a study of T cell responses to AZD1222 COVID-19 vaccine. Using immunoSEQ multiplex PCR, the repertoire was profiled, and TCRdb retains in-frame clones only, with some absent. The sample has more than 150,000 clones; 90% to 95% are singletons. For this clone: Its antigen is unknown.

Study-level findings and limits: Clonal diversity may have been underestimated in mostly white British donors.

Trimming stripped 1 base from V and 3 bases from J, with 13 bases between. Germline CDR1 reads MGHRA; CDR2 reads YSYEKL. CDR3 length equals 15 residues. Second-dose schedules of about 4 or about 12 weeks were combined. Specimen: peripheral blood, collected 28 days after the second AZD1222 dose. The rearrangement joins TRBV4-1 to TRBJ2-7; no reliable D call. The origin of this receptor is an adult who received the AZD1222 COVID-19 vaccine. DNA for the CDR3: TGCGCCAGCAGCCAAGTTTCTACTGCGGACTACGAGCAGTACTTC. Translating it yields CASSQVSTADYEQYF.